The clone carrying this T cell receptor (beta chain) was observed a handful of times. Trimming removed 7 bases from V and 4 bases from J, with 16 bases in between. The CDR3 has 14 amino acids. The V gene's germline CDR1 is MNHNY and CDR2 SVGAGI (reference sequence). A second about 6 to 11 cycle PCR used barcoded and J-beta primers. TCRdb called the 5' RACE reads again in MiXCR, with one record for every CDR3 protein. The table records hundreds of thousands of distinct CDR3 sequences, about 52% of them present only once. The entry originates in a study of blood T cells in healthy people across ages. Sequenced: blood. This sequence originates from a woman between 55 and 75 years old in good health. This chain links TRBV6-6 with TRBJ1-1, with TRBD1 as a possible D gene (5 bases). The CDR3 loop is CASKIAGVGTEAFF. The DNA for the CDR3 is TGTGCCAGCAAAATCGCGGGGGTAGGCACTGAAGCTTTCTTT.